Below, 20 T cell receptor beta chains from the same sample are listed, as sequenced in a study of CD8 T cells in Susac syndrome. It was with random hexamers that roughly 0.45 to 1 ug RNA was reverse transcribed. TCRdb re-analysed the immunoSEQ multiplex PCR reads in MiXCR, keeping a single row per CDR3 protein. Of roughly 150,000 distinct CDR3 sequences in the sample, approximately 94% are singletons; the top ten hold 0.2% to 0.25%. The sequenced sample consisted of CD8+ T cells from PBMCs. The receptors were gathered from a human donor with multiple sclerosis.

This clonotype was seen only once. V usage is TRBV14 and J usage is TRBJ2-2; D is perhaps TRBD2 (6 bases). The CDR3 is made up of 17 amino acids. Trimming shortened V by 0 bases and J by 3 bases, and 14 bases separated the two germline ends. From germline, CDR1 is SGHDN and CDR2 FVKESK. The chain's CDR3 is CASSQDKRGSYTGELFF. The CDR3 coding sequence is TGTGCCAGCAGCCAAGATAAACGGGGGTCATACACCGGGGAGCTGTTTTTT.

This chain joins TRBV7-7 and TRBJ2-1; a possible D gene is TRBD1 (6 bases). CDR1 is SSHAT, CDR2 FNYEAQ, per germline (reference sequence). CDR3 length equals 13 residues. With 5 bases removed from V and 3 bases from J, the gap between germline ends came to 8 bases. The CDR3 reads CASSRTDYNEQFF. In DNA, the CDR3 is TGTGCCAGCAGCAGGACAGACTACAATGAGCAGTTCTTC.

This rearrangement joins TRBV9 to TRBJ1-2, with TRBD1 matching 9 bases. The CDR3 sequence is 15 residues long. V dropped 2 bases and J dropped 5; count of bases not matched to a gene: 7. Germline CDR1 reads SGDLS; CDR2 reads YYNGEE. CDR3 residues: CASSVPRQGGYGYTF. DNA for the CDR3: TGTGCCAGCAGCGTGCCACGACAGGGGGGATATGGCTACACCTTC.

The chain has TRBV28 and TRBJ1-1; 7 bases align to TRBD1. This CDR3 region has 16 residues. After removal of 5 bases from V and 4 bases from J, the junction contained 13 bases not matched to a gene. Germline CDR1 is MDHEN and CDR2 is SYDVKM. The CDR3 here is CASSEDRVGGGTEAFF. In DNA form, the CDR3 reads TGTGCCAGCAGTGAAGACAGGGTCGGTGGTGGCACTGAAGCTTTCTTT.

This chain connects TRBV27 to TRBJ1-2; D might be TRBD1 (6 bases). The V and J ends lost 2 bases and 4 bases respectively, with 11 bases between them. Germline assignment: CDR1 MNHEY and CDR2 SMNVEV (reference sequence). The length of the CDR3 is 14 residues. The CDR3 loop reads CASSLALDSYGYTF. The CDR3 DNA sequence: TGTGCCAGCAGTTTAGCCTTGGACAGCTATGGCTACACCTTC.

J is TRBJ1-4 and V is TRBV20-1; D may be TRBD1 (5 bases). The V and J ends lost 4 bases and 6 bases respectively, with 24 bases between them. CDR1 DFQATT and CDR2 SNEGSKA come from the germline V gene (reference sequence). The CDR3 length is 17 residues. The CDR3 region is CSATFSGRGPYDEKLFF. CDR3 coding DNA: TGCAGTGCTACCTTTTCGGGACGGGGACCTTATGATGAAAAACTGTTTTTT.

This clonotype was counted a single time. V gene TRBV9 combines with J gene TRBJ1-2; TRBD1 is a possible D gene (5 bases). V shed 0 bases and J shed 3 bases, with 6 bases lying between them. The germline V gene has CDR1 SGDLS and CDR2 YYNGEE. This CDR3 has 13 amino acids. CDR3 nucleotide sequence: TGTGCCAGCAGCGTAGCACAGGACTATGGCTACACCTTC. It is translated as CASSVAQDYGYTF.

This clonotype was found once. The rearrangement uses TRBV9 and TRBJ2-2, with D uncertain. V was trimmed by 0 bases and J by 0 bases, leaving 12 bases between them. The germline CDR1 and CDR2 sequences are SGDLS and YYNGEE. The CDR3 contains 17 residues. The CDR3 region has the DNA TGTGCCAGCAGCGTAGTCACGGGCCCTTCGAACACCGGGGAGCTGTTTTTT. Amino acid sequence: CASSVVTGPSNTGELFF.

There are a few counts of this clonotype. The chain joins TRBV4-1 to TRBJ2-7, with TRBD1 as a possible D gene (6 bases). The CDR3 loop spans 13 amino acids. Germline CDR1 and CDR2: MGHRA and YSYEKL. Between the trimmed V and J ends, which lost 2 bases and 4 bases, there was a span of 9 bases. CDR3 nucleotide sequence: TGCGCCAGCAGCCAACCACAGGGTTACGAGCAGTACTTC. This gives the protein CASSQPQGYEQYF.

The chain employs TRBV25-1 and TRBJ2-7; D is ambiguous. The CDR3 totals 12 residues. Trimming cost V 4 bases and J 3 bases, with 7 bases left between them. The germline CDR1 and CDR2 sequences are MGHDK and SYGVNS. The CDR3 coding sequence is TGTGCCAGCAGTGGGGGATTCTACGAGCAGTACTTC. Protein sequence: CASSGGFYEQYF.

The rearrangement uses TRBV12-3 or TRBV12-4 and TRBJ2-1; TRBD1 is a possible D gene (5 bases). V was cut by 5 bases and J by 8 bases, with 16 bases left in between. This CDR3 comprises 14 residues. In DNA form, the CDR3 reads TGTGCCAGCAGTCCCGAGACAGAGTCTTATGAGCAGTTCTTC. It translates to CASSPETESYEQFF.

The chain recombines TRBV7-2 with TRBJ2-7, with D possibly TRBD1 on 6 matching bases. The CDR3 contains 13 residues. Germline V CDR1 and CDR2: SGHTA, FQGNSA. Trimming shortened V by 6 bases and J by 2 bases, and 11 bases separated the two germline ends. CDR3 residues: CASRRDTPYEQYF. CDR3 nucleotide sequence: TGTGCCAGCAGAAGGGACACCCCCTACGAGCAGTACTTC.

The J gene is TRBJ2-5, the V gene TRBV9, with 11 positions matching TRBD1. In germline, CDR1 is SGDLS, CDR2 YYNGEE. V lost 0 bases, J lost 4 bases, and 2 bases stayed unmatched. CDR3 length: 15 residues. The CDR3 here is CASSVEGTGGETQYF. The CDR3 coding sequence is TGTGCCAGCAGCGTAGAGGGGACAGGGGGAGAGACCCAGTACTTC.

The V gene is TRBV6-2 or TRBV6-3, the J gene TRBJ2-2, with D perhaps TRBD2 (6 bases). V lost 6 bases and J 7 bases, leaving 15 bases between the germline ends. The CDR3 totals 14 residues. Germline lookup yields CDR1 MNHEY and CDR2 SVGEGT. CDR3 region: CASRNRDFLGELFF. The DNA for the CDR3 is TGTGCCAGCAGAAATCGGGACTTCCTCGGGGAGCTGTTTTTT.

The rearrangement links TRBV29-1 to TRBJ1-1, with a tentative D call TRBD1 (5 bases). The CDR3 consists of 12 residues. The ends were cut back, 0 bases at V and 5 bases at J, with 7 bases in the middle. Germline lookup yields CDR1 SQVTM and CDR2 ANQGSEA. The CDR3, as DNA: TGCAGCGTTGAAGAGGGGGGAACTGAAGCTTTCTTT. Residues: CSVEEGGTEAFF.

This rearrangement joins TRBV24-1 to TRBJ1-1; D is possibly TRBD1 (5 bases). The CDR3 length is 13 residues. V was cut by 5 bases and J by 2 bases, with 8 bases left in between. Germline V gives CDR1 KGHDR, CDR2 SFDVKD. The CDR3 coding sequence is TGTGCCACCAGTGGGACACCCAACACTGAAGCTTTCTTT. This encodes CATSGTPNTEAFF.

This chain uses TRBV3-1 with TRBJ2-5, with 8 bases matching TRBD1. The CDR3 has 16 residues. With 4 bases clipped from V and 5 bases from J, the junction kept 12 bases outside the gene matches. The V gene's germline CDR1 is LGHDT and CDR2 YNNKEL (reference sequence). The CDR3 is CASSPPGRGLWETQYF. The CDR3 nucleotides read TGTGCCAGCAGCCCCCCGGGCAGGGGGCTTTGGGAGACCCAGTACTTC.

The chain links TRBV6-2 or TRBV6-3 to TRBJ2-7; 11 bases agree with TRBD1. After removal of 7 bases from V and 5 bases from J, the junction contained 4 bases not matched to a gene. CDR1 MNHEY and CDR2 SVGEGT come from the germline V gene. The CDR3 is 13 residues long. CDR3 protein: CASIGTGGHEQYF. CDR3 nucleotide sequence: TGTGCCAGCATTGGGACAGGGGGTCACGAGCAGTACTTC.

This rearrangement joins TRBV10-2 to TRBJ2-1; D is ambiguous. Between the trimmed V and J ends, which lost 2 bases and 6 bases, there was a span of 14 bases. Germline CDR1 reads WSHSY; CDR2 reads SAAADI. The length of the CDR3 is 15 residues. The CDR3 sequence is CASSENIGGSNEQFF. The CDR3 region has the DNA TGCGCCAGCAGTGAGAACATCGGTGGATCCAATGAGCAGTTCTTC.

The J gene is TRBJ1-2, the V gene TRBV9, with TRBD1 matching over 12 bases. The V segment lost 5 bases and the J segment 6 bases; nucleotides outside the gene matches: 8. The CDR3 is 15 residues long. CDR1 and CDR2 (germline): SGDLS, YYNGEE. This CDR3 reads CASSARDRGLDGYTF. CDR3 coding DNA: TGTGCCAGCAGTGCAAGGGACAGGGGGCTCGATGGCTACACCTTC.